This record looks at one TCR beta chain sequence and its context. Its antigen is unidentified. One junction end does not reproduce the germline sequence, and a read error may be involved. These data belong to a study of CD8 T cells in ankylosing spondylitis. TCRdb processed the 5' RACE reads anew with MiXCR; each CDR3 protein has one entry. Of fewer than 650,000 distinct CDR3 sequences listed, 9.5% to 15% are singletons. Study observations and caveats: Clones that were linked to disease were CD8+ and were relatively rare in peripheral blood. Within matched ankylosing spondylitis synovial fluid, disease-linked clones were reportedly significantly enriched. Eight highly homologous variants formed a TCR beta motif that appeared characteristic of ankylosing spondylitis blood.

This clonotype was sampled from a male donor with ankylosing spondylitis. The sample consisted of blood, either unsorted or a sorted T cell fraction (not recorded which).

For the CDR3, the DNA is TGCACCAGCAGTCCCAGGGCGCATACCTACAATGAGCAGTTCTTC. Translation gives CTSSPRAHTYNEQFF. V and J are TRBV5-1 and TRBJ2-1; D is possibly TRBD1 (5 bases). CDR3 length equals 15 residues. Per the germline V gene, CDR1 is SGHRS and CDR2 is YFSETQ.